This T cell receptor beta chain was sequenced in a study of shared clonotypes between healthy human individuals. The method was immunoSEQ multiplex PCR; TCRdb's version includes in-frame clones alone and lacks a portion of them. Of around 2,000,000 clones in the sample, roughly 94% were seen once. The trim removed 8 bases at V and 5 bases at J, leaving 14 bases unmatched. Germline lookup yields CDR1 MNHNS and CDR2 SASEGT. There are 15 residues in the CDR3. Free of recent acute infections or vaccinations, the donors were healthy HIV-negative adults. This clonotype was sampled from a man between 18 and 35 years old in good health. The rearrangement uses TRBV6-1 and TRBJ1-1; 7 positions match TRBD1. The sample taken for sequencing was naive CD4+ T cells sorted from blood. Documented subset: CD45RA+ positively selected. The CDR3 is CASFRDRNPLTEAFF. CDR3 in DNA: TGTGCCAGCTTCCGGGACAGAAATCCCCTTACTGAAGCTTTCTTT.